The 5 T cell receptor beta chains reported below all come from one sample, sequenced in a study of T-cell memory formation after mild COVID-19. One entry per CDR3 protein, called by TCRdb with MiXCR from the 5' RACE reads. The table has just under 350,000 distinct CDR3 sequences, about an eighth seen once. The sample was PBMCs or a T cell subset sorted from them (not recorded which). The origin of the receptors is a man aged 18-30 years who had mild COVID-19 (a few samples of this study predate the infection). Cell type and time point are not known.

J is TRBJ2-2 and V is TRBV6-2 or TRBV6-3; 8 bases match TRBD1. After removal of 7 bases from V and 0 bases from J, the junction contained 7 bases not matched to a gene. The V gene's germline CDR1 is MNHEY and CDR2 SVGEGT. This CDR3 is built from 16 residues. Here the CDR3 DNA reads TGTGCCAGCACCAAAGGACAGGGAACGAACACCGGGGAGCTGTTTTTT. Its protein is CASTKGQGTNTGELFF.

The chain uses TRBV5-1 and TRBJ2-7; TRBD2 matches 8 bases. This CDR3 comprises 16 residues. Looked up from germline, CDR1 is SGHRS and CDR2 is YFSETQ. Trimming at V came to 0 bases and at J to 1 base, leaving 6 bases not matched to a gene. CDR3 in amino acids: CASSLALAGKSYEQYF. The CDR3 nucleotides are TGCGCCAGCAGCTTGGCCCTAGCGGGCAAGTCCTACGAGCAGTACTTC.

V gene TRBV5-1 combines with J gene TRBJ2-4, with 7 nucleotides matching TRBD2. The CDR3 length is 13 residues. The V gene's germline CDR1 is SGHRS and CDR2 YFSETQ. The trim removed 3 bases at V and 9 bases at J, leaving 6 bases unmatched. CDR3 protein: CASSWTSSGIQYF. CDR3 nucleotide sequence: TGCGCCAGCAGCTGGACTAGTAGCGGCATTCAGTACTTC.

The chain uses TRBV21-1 and TRBJ1-6. TRBV21-1 is annotated as a pseudogene. This CDR3 has 14 residues. DNA for the CDR3: TGTGCCAGCAGCAGAGACAGCCAAAATTCACCCATCCACTTT. This codes for CASSRDSQNSPIHF.

The sample holds a few counts of this clonotype. The chain couples TRBV7-9 to TRBJ1-1; TRBD1 aligns across 7 bases. The V gene's germline CDR1 is SEHNR and CDR2 FQNEAQ (reference sequence). The CDR3 has 14 residues. Trimming at V came to 5 bases and at J to 4 bases, leaving 7 bases not matched to a gene. CDR3 protein: CASSDQGEGTEAFF. In nucleotides, the CDR3 is TGTGCCAGCAGCGATCAGGGGGAGGGCACTGAAGCTTTCTTT.